The 17 T cell receptor beta chains reported below all come from one sample, sequenced in a study of technical replicates of blood from a handful of donors. Data came from immunoSEQ multiplex PCR; TCRdb stores just in-frame clones and leaves some out. The top ten clones hold approximately 0.26% of a sample with more than 90,000 clones, approximately 95% of them seen once. Sequencing was done on a sample of T cells isolated from PBMCs. The receptors derive from a human donor in good health.

CDR3 nucleotides: TGTGCCAGCAGCCCCCGCGGAGCTGCCTACGAGCAGTACTTC. Residues: CASSPRGAAYEQYF. The V call is TRBV7-9, the J call TRBJ2-7; D is uncertain. V was trimmed by 5 bases and J by 2 bases, leaving 13 bases between them. The CDR3 is made up of 14 amino acids. Germline V CDR1 and CDR2: SEHNR, FQNEAQ (reference sequence).

The chain has TRBV30 and TRBJ1-1, with TRBD1 matching over 8 bases. The V gene end was trimmed by 2 bases and the J gene end by 6 bases; junction bases not matched to a gene: 14. CDR1 is GTSNPN, CDR2 SVGIG, per germline (reference sequence). This CDR3 has 16 residues. The CDR3 bases are TGTGCCTGGAGTACCGGACAGGGACTCTTATTTGCTGAAGCTTTCTTT. It codes for CAWSTGQGLLFAEAFF.

This rearrangement joins TRBV5-4 to TRBJ2-5, with D unclear. With 0 bases removed from V and 0 bases from J, the gap between germline ends came to 6 bases. This CDR3 has 14 residues. The germline CDR1 and CDR2 sequences are SGHNT and YYREEE (reference sequence). The CDR3 nucleotides are TGTGCCAGCAGCTTGGCCCAGTACCAAGAGACCCAGTACTTC. This encodes CASSLAQYQETQYF.

The chain combines TRBV28 with TRBJ1-5, with D perhaps matching TRBD1 (6 bases). CDR1 and CDR2 (germline): MDHEN, SYDVKM. The CDR3 extends over 14 amino acids. V was pared by 7 bases and J by 4 bases, with 14 bases between. CDR3 residues: CASTLGGGNQPQHF. DNA for the CDR3: TGTGCCAGCACCTTAGGGGGGGGGAATCAGCCCCAGCATTTT. Filled out from reference TRBV28 and TRBJ1-5, the complete variable domain reads DVKVTQSSRYLVKRTGEKVFLECVQDMDHENMFWYRQDPGLGLRLIYFSYDVKMKEKGDIPEGYSVSREKKERFSLILESASTNQTSMYLCASTLGGGNQPQHFGDGTRLSIL.

The table lists this clone with a count of one. This chain connects TRBV30 to TRBJ2-1, with 9 bases lining up with TRBD1. Losses at the gene ends were 1 base for V and 10 bases for J; bases not matched to a gene: 8. The CDR3 is 14 amino acids. Germline assignment: CDR1 GTSNPN and CDR2 SVGIG (reference sequence). CDR3 region: CAWSGDRGIYEQFF. In DNA form, the CDR3 reads TGTGCCTGGAGTGGAGACAGGGGGATTTACGAGCAGTTCTTC.

The chain combines TRBV4-1 with TRBJ2-3; perhaps TRBD1 as D (6 bases). Germline values: CDR1 MGHRA, CDR2 YSYEKL. This CDR3 region has 16 residues. Trimming took off 1 base at V and 6 bases at J, with 17 bases between the two ends. CDR3: CASSQVGGDGQDTQYF. CDR3 sequence (DNA): TGCGCCAGCAGCCAAGTAGGGGGAGACGGGCAGGATACGCAGTATTTT.

This clone showed up just once. The genes are TRBV6-6 and TRBJ2-7, with 9 bases that match TRBD1. Germline CDR1 reads MNHNY; CDR2 reads SVGAGI (reference sequence). CDR3 length: 14 residues. V was clipped by 2 bases and J by 4 bases; unmatched bases: 3. The CDR3 sequence is CASSYRGTGYEQYF. The CDR3 region has the DNA TGTGCCAGCAGTTACCGGGGGACAGGGTACGAGCAGTACTTC.

The chain couples TRBV4-1 to TRBJ1-3, with a possible D match to TRBD1 (5 bases). Trimming took 1 base from V and 0 from J, leaving 16 bases between them. Germline values: CDR1 MGHRA, CDR2 YSYEKL. This CDR3 region has 18 residues. CDR3 coding DNA: TGCGCCAGCAGCCAAGGGCCCCTGACAGTACACTCTGGAAACACCATATATTTT. It encodes CASSQGPLTVHSGNTIYF.

The chain has TRBV7-2 and TRBJ2-7; the match to TRBD1 covers 9 bases. The CDR3 spans 18 residues. From germline, CDR1 is SGHTA and CDR2 FQGNSA. Germline trimming cut 5 bases from V and 2 bases from J; bases unmatched to any gene: 16. CDR3 loop: CASSPNPNYGTGTYEQYF. The DNA of the CDR3 is TGTGCCAGCAGCCCCAACCCTAATTACGGGACAGGGACCTACGAGCAGTACTTC. Complete variable domain (other parts from reference TRBV7-2 and TRBJ2-7): GAGVSQSPSNKVTEKGKDVELRCDPISGHTALYWYRQSLGQGLEFLIYFQGNSAPDKSGLPSDRFSAERTGGSVSTLTIQRTQQEDSAVYLCASSPNPNYGTGTYEQYFGPGTRLTVT.

The chain links TRBV4-1 to TRBJ2-3; 10 nucleotides match TRBD2. CDR3 length equals 16 residues. The junction had 5 bases not matched to a gene; V was cut back by 4 bases and J by 1 base. The V gene's germline CDR1 is MGHRA and CDR2 YSYEKL. The CDR3 here is CASSPRTSGGTDTQYF. CDR3 coding DNA: TGCGCCAGCAGCCCGAGGACTAGCGGAGGCACAGATACGCAGTATTTT.

The chain couples TRBV14 to TRBJ2-1; D remains unclear. Germline loops: CDR1 SGHDN, CDR2 FVKESK. The CDR3 runs to 16 residues. Trimming removed 4 bases from V and 0 bases from J, with 13 bases in between. The CDR3 nucleotides are TGTGCCAGCAGCCTGCTGGCGGAAAGCTCCTACAATGAGCAGTTCTTC. This sequence encodes CASSLLAESSYNEQFF.

The genes are TRBV29-1 and TRBJ2-1; maybe TRBD1 (6 bases). Germline V CDR1 and CDR2: SQVTM, ANQGSEA. The CDR3 has 14 residues. V gave up 6 bases and J gave up 2 bases, with 14 bases separating them. The CDR3 DNA reads as TGCAGCGTGAAACAGGGTAACGCCTACAATGAGCAGTTCTTC. This codes for CSVKQGNAYNEQFF.

The V gene is TRBV7-9, the J gene TRBJ1-5; 7 positions agree with TRBD1. This CDR3 has 15 residues. Germline V lookup: CDR1 SEHNR, CDR2 FQNEAQ (reference sequence). V dropped 5 bases and J dropped 1; count of bases not matched to a gene: 5. The CDR3 DNA sequence: TGTGCCAGCAGCCGAGGACAGGACAGCAATCAGCCCCAGCATTTT. It codes for CASSRGQDSNQPQHF.

The chain couples TRBV6-1 to TRBJ2-2; tentatively, D is TRBD1 (6 bases). Germline assignment: CDR1 MNHNS and CDR2 SASEGT. V was shortened by 4 bases and J by 14 bases, with 11 bases between the two germline ends. The CDR3 has 11 amino acids. This chain's CDR3 is CASSGPGHLFF. The DNA for the CDR3 is TGTGCCAGCAGTGGACCGGGACATCTGTTTTTT.

This chain links TRBV7-3 with TRBJ2-1, with 10 bases lining up with TRBD2. Germline CDR1 and CDR2: SGHTA and FQGTGA. CDR3 length equals 16 residues. V lost 5 bases, J lost 10 bases, and 14 bases stayed unmatched. The CDR3 loop reads CASSLIAGGFGGEQFF. The CDR3 DNA sequence: TGTGCCAGCAGCCTCATAGCGGGGGGATTTGGGGGCGAGCAGTTCTTC.

The chain is built from TRBV2 and TRBJ1-5; 7 bases are shared with TRBD1. The V gene's germline CDR1 is SNHLY and CDR2 FYNNEI. The CDR3 runs 14 residues. Trimming took 8 bases from V and 3 from J; bases not matched to a gene: 7. As DNA, the CDR3 is TGTGCCAGCGAAACCGGGACAGACAATCAGCCCCAGCATTTT. This gives the protein CASETGTDNQPQHF. The full variable domain, with the rest looked up from reference TRBV2 and TRBJ1-5, is EPEVTQTPSHQVTQMGQEVILRCVPISNHLYFYWYRQILGQKVEFLVSFYNNEISEKSEIFDDQFSVERPDGSNFTLKIRSTKLEDSAMYFCASETGTDNQPQHFGDGTRLSIL.

In its sample, this clone was seen once. The CDR3 reads CSVEAPGQGGEQYF. The CDR3 bases are TGCAGCGTTGAGGCCCCGGGACAGGGGGGCGAGCAGTACTTC. This chain joins TRBV29-1 and TRBJ2-7; 11 bases are a match to TRBD1. Per germline, CDR1 SQVTM and CDR2 ANQGSEA. With V trimmed by 3 bases and J by 6 bases, 7 bases remained unmatched. This CDR3 contains 14 residues.